A selection of T cell receptor beta chains follows, all from one sample in a study of Ad26.COV2.S vaccination and SARS-CoV-2 variants. Profiling relied on immunoSEQ multiplex PCR, and the TCRdb table lists in-frame clones only, not all of them. The table lists 400,000 to 450,000 clones, 90% of them singletons. Sequenced here: peripheral blood, sampled in a trial of Ad26.COV2.S vaccine versus placebo. These receptors were taken from a person between 18 and 60 years old who received the Ad26.COV2.S COVID-19 vaccine or a placebo. CDR3s include the opening cysteine and the closing phenylalanine or tryptophan. D genes are given only for firm matches. Rows give clone size only sometimes, using once, few, many, or a class for an expanded clone.

j_call	clone_size	d_call	v_call	cdr3_nt	cdr3_aa
TRBJ2-7	NA	NA	TRBV11-2	TGTGCCAGCAGCTCGGATAACACGGACTCCTACGAGCAGTACTTC	CASSSDNTDSYEQYF
TRBJ2-1	NA	TRBD2	TRBV11-2	TGTGCCAGCAGCCCCCTAGCGGTCTTCTCCTACAATGAGCAGTTCTTC	CASSPLAVFSYNEQFF
TRBJ1-4	NA	NA	TRBV19	TGTGCCAGTAGTGTCCATACCGGGAAGGATAATGAAAAACTGTTTTTT	CASSVHTGKDNEKLFF
TRBJ2-7	many	NA	TRBV6-2/TRBV6-3	TGTGCCAGCAGTTACTCCCCCCGGGACAACTCCTACGAGCAGTACTTC	CASSYSPRDNSYEQYF
TRBJ2-2	NA	NA	TRBV5-1	TGCGCCAGCAGCTTGGGCGGGAACACCGGGGAGCTGTTTTTT	CASSLGGNTGELFF
TRBJ2-1	NA	TRBD1	TRBV18	TGTGCCAGCTCACCTTCGGGACAGAGCAATGAGCAGTTCTTC	CASSPSGQSNEQFF
TRBJ1-5	NA	TRBD1	TRBV7-6	TGTGCCAGCAGCTCCAGCACTCGATGGGACAGGAATCAGCCCCAGCATTTT	CASSSSTRWDRNQPQHF
TRBJ1-4	NA	NA	TRBV6-6	TGTGCCAGCAGTTACGTTTCCGACCCAGGGGAAAAACTGTTTTTT	CASSYVSDPGEKLFF
TRBJ1-4	NA	NA	TRBV7-3	TGTGCCAGCAGCCCCCGCGCAGGTCCGTCTGAAAAACTGTTTTTT	CASSPRAGPSEKLFF
TRBJ2-1	NA	NA	TRBV7-2	TGTGCCAGCAGCTTAGCTCCGGGGCGCAATGAGCAGTTCTTC	CASSLAPGRNEQFF
TRBJ2-7	NA	NA	TRBV19	TGTGCCAGTAGTTTTGCGGGCAGCCGAGTGTACGAGCAGTACTTC	CASSFAGSRVYEQYF
TRBJ1-2	NA	TRBD1	TRBV28	TGTGCCAGCAGTTCACCAGGGGGCGCTAACTATGGCTACACCTTC	CASSSPGGANYGYTF
TRBJ1-1	few	TRBD1	TRBV9	TGTGCCAGCAGCCGCTCAGGGGGCGGGTCCAGTGAAGCTTTCTTT	CASSRSGGGSSEAFF
TRBJ2-3	NA	NA	TRBV14	TGTGCCAGCAGCCAACTGCGTATTACAGATACGCAGTATTTT	CASSQLRITDTQYF
TRBJ2-1	NA	NA	TRBV6-2/TRBV6-3	TGTGCCAGCAGTTCCATCAGAACGGCGGCAGATGAGCAGTTCTTC	CASSSIRTAADEQFF
TRBJ2-7	NA	TRBD1	TRBV14	TGTGCCAGCAGCCCCACAGGGGTACGGCCCTACAAGCAGTACTTC	CASSPTGVRPYKQYF
TRBJ1-1	once	NA	TRBV2	TGTGCCAGCAGTGTGTGGCAATACAACACTGAAGCTTTCTTT	CASSVWQYNTEAFF
TRBJ2-2	NA	NA	TRBV7-9	TGTGCCAGCAGCTCGGGGACCGGGGAGCTGTTTTTT	CASSSGTGELFF
TRBJ1-4	NA	NA	TRBV5-4	TGTGCCAGCAGCTTAAGCCGGGGCCTTAATGAAAAACTGTTTTTT	CASSLSRGLNEKLFF
TRBJ2-2	NA	NA	TRBV19	TGTGCCAGTAGTATAGCCACTAGGTACACCGGGGAGCTGTTTTTT	CASSIATRYTGELFF
TRBJ2-1	NA	TRBD2	TRBV6-5	TGTGCCAGCGATCGCTGGGCGGGAGTGGTGAATGAGCAGTTCTTC	CASDRWAGVVNEQFF
TRBJ2-7	once	TRBD1	TRBV30	TGTGCCTCCCGGGACAGGGGGTACGAGCAGTACTTC	CASRDRGYEQYF
TRBJ2-7	NA	NA	TRBV29-1	TGCAGCGTTGAAAAGGAGGGTAGTGGAGCTTACGAGCAGTACTTC	CSVEKEGSGAYEQYF
TRBJ2-5	NA	NA	TRBV19	TGTGCCAGTAGTGAAGAGACCCAGTACTTC	CASSEETQYF
TRBJ2-1	NA	NA	TRBV28	TGTGCCAGCAGTTACAGGGGAACGGGTGGGCTAGCGGCGTTTTACAATGAGCAGTTCTTC	CASSYRGTGGLAAFYNEQFF
TRBJ1-2	few	NA	TRBV19	TGTGCCAGTAGTACCATCGTCGGGACGGCGGATGGCTACACCTTC	CASSTIVGTADGYTF
TRBJ1-1	few	NA	TRBV29-1	TGCAGCGTACAGGGAGATAGGAACACTGAAGCTTTCTTT	CSVQGDRNTEAFF
TRBJ2-3	many	TRBD1	TRBV6-6	TGTGCCAGCAGAACCCGGGACAGGGGCACAGATACGCAGTATTTT	CASRTRDRGTDTQYF
TRBJ2-2	NA	TRBD2	TRBV3-1/TRBV3-2	TGTGCCAGCAGCCAAGATTCCACTAGCGGGAGTTGGACCGGGGAGCTGTTTTTT	CASSQDSTSGSWTGELFF
TRBJ2-2	few	NA	TRBV4-3	TGCGCCAGCAGCCAAGACTGGCTTTCCACCGGGGAGCTGTTTTTT	CASSQDWLSTGELFF
TRBJ2-1	NA	TRBD2	TRBV30	TGTGCCTGGAGATCCGGGACTAGCGGGAACGAGTTCTTC	CAWRSGTSGNEFF
TRBJ1-5	NA	NA	TRBV28	TGTGCCAGCAGCGGCGCGTCTGCGGGGCAATTCGGTCAGCCCCAGCATTTT	CASSGASAGQFGQPQHF
TRBJ2-6	NA	NA	TRBV10-3	TGTGCCATCAGTGAGGTCTCCTCTGGGGCCAACGTCCTGACTTTC	CAISEVSSGANVLTF
TRBJ2-5	NA	NA	TRBV5-4	TGTGCCAGCAGCTTGGCGGGGGTTGGGGAGACCCAGTACTTC	CASSLAGVGETQYF
TRBJ2-3	NA	NA	TRBV3-1/TRBV3-2	TGTGCCAGTAGCCGGGAGTCAGGGACTTCGCCAGATACGCAGTATTTT	CASSRESGTSPDTQYF
TRBJ2-2	NA	TRBD2	TRBV7-2	TGTGCCAGCAGCTTAGCCGCTAGCGGGAGGCCCGGGGAGCTGTTTTTT	CASSLAASGRPGELFF
TRBJ1-6	NA	TRBD1	TRBV4-2	TGTGCCAGCAGCCCCGGGACAGGGTATAATTCACCCCTCCACTTT	CASSPGTGYNSPLHF
TRBJ2-3	NA	NA	TRBV7-2	TGTGCCAGCAGCTTAGTAGGGCAAATCACAGATACGCAGTATTTT	CASSLVGQITDTQYF
TRBJ2-1	once	NA	TRBV19	TGTGCCAGTAGTATTTTTGGTCGGTATGAGCAGTTCTTC	CASSIFGRYEQFF
TRBJ2-1	NA	TRBD2	TRBV7-2	TGTGCCAGCAGCATCCCTAGCGGGAGTTCGGGCAATGAGCAGTTCTTC	CASSIPSGSSGNEQFF
TRBJ2-7	NA	NA	TRBV18	TGTGCCAGCTCACCGACTAGGGACGAGCAGTACTTC	CASSPTRDEQYF
TRBJ2-1	once	NA	TRBV5-1	TGCGCCAGCAGCAGCCTCCCAGCGGGCACTTCCTACAATGAGCAGTTCTTC	CASSSLPAGTSYNEQFF
TRBJ2-5	once	NA	TRBV5-6	TGTGCCAGCAGCTTGGGGCGGGTCGTATTATGGGAGACCCAGTACTTC	CASSLGRVVLWETQYF
TRBJ1-2	NA	NA	TRBV18	TGTGCCAGCTCACCAATTCCAGAGGGGAACTCTGGCTACACCTTC	CASSPIPEGNSGYTF
TRBJ2-1	once	NA	TRBV4-3	TGCGCCAGCAGCCAAGATACCCTTAACCCGATTGAGCAGTTCTTC	CASSQDTLNPIEQFF
TRBJ1-5	once	TRBD1	TRBV6-6	TGTGCCAGCAGTTACTCGGAGGGGGCAAGCAATCAGCCCCAGCATTTT	CASSYSEGASNQPQHF
TRBJ1-5	NA	NA	TRBV7-6	TGTGCCAGCAGCTTAGCTGGAGGGCATCAGCCCCAGCATTTT	CASSLAGGHQPQHF
TRBJ1-1	NA	TRBD1	TRBV29-1	TGCAGCGTTGAAGATAAAGGCCGGGACAGGGCCAACACTGAAGCTTTCTTT	CSVEDKGRDRANTEAFF
TRBJ1-2	NA	TRBD1	TRBV5-1	TGCGCCAGCAATCCGGGACAGATTATAAACTATGGCTACACCTTC	CASNPGQIINYGYTF
TRBJ2-1	NA	NA	TRBV28	TGTGCCAGCAGCAGGCCTACAGGGGGAAGCGGGACTAGGCCGTTGGATGAGCAGTTCTTC	CASSRPTGGSGTRPLDEQFF
TRBJ1-3	NA	NA	TRBV7-9	TGTGCCAGCAGCCCGGTAGGGGGACAAGCGGGAAACACCATATATTTT	CASSPVGGQAGNTIYF
TRBJ2-7	NA	TRBD2	TRBV27	TGTGCCAGCAGCCGCACTAGCGGGGAGACCTACGAGCAGTACTTC	CASSRTSGETYEQYF
TRBJ2-1	NA	TRBD2	TRBV5-4	TGTGCCAGCAGCTTAGGACTAGCGGGAGGCTACAATGAGCAGTTCTTC	CASSLGLAGGYNEQFF
TRBJ1-2	NA	NA	TRBV28	TGTGCCAGCAGTCTACAGGGTAACTATGGCTACACCTTC	CASSLQGNYGYTF
TRBJ2-1	NA	NA	TRBV12-3/TRBV12-4	TGTGCCAGCAGTTTTCTGCGGGAAGAGCAGTTCTTC	CASSFLREEQFF
TRBJ1-2	NA	NA	TRBV6-5	TGTGCCAGCAGTTACCGGACTATAGATGGCTACACCTTC	CASSYRTIDGYTF
TRBJ2-7	NA	TRBD2	TRBV15	TGTGCCACCAGCAGAGAAACGGGAGGGCCTTCGGGGTACGAGCAGTACTTC	CATSRETGGPSGYEQYF
TRBJ2-7	many	NA	TRBV5-4	TGTGCCAGCAGTTCGGGAACCTACGAGCAGTACTTC	CASSSGTYEQYF
TRBJ1-2	NA	NA	TRBV5-4	TGTGCCAGCAGCCGGGACTCCTTGGGCTACACCTTC	CASSRDSLGYTF